This entry concerns a single T cell receptor beta chain. Its matching antigen is unknown. Researchers used template switching to add UMIs featuring a 6-nucleotide sample barcode. For each CDR3 protein, TCRdb gives one entry from its re-call of the 5' RACE reads, without DNA. The data show approximately 400,000 distinct CDR3 sequences, and the top ten clones hold 2% to 2.5%. The sample originates from a study of monozygotic twins with inflammatory bowel disease. Findings and caveats of the study: Repertoire similarity matched across concordant and discordant twins, perhaps owing to limited power.

The CDR3 loop spans 13 amino acids. The V call is TRBV12-3 or TRBV12-4, the J call TRBJ1-1; TCRdb picks TRBD1, but there is no DNA to check that call. This clonotype was obtained from a human donor with ulcerative colitis or Crohn's disease, or a healthy co-twin of an affected twin (not recorded which). What was sequenced was blood. CDR3 region: CASSLEGWTEAFF.